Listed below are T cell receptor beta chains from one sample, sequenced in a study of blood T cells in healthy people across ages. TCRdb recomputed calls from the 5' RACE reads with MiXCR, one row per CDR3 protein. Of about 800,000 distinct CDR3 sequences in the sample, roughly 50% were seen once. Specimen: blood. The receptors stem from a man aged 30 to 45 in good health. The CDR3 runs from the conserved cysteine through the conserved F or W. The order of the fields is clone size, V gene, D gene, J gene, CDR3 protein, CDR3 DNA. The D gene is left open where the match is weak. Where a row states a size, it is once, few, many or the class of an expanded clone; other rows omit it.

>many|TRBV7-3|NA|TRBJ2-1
CASSLKNEQFF
TGTGCCAGCAGCTTAAAGAATGAGCAGTTCTTC
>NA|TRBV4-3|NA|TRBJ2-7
CASSQITGREQYF
TGCGCCAGCAGCCAGATCACAGGGAGGGAGCAGTACTTC
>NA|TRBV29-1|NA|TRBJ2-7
CSALQGINAYEQYF
TGCAGCGCCCTACAGGGTATAAACGCGTACGAGCAGTACTTC
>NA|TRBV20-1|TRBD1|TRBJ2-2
CSAGTGRGTGELFF
TGCAGTGCTGGGACAGGACGGGGCACCGGGGAGTTGTTTTTT
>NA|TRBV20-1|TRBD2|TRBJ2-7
CSATQTSGRFYEQYF
TGCAGTGCCACTCAGACTAGCGGGAGGTTTTACGAGCAGTACTTC
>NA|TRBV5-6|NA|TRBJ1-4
CASSPGSNEKLFF
TGTGCCAGCAGCCCGGGCTCTAATGAAAAACTGTTTTTT
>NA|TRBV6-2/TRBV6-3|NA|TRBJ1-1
CASSWAVEKTEAFF
TGTGCCAGCAGTTGGGCCGTGGAGAAGACTGAAGCTTTCTTT
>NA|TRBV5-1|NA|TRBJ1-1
CASSGMSPSRAFF
TGCGCCAGCAGCGGCATGTCCCCCTCCCGGGCTTTCTTT
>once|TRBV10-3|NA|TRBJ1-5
CATRTDSQGQPQHF
TGTGCCACCAGAACGGACAGTCAAGGGCAGCCCCAGCATTTT
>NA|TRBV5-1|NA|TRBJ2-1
CASSLTADNEQFF
TGCGCCAGCAGCTTGACGGCGGACAATGAGCAGTTCTTC
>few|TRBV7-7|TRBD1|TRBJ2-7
CASSLGPPTGYGTYEQYF
TGTGCCAGCAGCTTAGGGCCCCCGACAGGGTATGGGACCTACGAGCAGTACTTC
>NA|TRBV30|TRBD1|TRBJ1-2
CAGGQWTYGYTF
TGTGCCGGGGGACAGTGGACCTATGGCTACACCTTC
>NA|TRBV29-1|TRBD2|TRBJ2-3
CSVARLAAPDTQYF
TGCAGCGTCGCCAGACTAGCCGCACCAGATACGCAGTATTTT
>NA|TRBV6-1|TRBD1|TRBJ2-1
CASSAGTVYNEQFF
TGTGCCAGCAGTGCCGGGACAGTCTACAATGAGCAGTTCTTC
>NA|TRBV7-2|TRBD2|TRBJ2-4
CASSRGGGIQYF
TGTGCCAGCAGCCGGGGGGGTGGGATTCAGTACTTC
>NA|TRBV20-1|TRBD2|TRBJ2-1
CSVGEGSGRWGNKQFF
TGCAGTGTCGGGGAGGGGAGCGGGAGGTGGGGAAATAAGCAGTTCTTC
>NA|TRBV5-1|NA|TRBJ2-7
CASSLADTDYEQYF
TGCGCCAGCAGCTTGGCCGACACCGACTACGAGCAGTACTTC
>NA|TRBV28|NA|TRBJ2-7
CASSFLTSRGYEQYF
TGTGCCAGCAGTTTCTTGACTAGCAGGGGCTACGAGCAGTACTTC
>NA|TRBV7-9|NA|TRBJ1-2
CASSPASGAHYGYTF
TGTGCCAGCAGCCCAGCGTCGGGGGCCCACTATGGCTACACCTTC
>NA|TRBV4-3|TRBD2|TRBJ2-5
CASSQELTSETQYF
TGCGCCAGCAGCCAAGAGCTGACTAGCGAGACCCAGTACTTC
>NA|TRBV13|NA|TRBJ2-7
CASRGRTYEQYF
TGTGCCAGCAGAGGACGGACCTACGAGCAGTACTTC
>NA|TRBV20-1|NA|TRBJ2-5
CSASGLFSGVQETQYF
TGCAGTGCTAGTGGACTATTCTCAGGCGTACAAGAGACCCAGTACTTC
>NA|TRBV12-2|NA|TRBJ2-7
CASRPTTGVRREQYF
TGTGCAAGTCGCCCCACCACGGGGGTCCGTCGCGAGCAGTACTTC
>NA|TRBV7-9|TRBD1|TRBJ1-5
CASSLTPGQGFSNQPQHF
TGTGCCAGCAGCTTAACGCCGGGACAGGGATTTAGCAATCAGCCCCAGCATTTT
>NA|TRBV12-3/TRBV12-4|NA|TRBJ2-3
CASSLVGSRTDTQYF
TGTGCCAGCAGTTTAGTCGGGTCTAGAACAGATACGCAGTATTTT
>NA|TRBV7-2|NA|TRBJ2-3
CASSASAGWADTQYF
TGTGCCAGCAGCGCCAGCGCGGGGTGGGCAGATACGCAGTATTTT
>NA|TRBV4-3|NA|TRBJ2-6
CASSQVLPDYVGFSLSGANVLTF
TGCGCCAGCAGCCAAGTTCTTCCCGATTACGTAGGGTTCAGCCTCTCTGGGGCCAACGTCCTGACTTTC
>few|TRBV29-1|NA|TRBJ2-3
CSAFTIADTQYF
TGCAGCGCCTTTACCATTGCCGATACGCAGTATTTT
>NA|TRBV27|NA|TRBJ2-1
CASSLQLLDYNEQFF
TGTGCCAGCAGTTTGCAACTTCTGGACTACAATGAGCAGTTCTTC
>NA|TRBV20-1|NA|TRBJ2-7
CSARDDRITSYEQYF
TGCAGTGCTAGAGACGACAGGATAACCTCCTACGAGCAGTACTTC
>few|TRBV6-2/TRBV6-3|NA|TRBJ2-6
CASRPTGTGGANVLTF
TGTGCCAGCAGACCGACAGGAACAGGTGGGGCCAACGTCCTGACTTTC
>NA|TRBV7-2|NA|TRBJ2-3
CAISPRGASPDTQYF
TGTGCCATCTCCCCGAGGGGGGCCTCCCCAGATACGCAGTATTTT
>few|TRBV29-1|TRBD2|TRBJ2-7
CSVEQSLAGVYEQYF
TGCAGCGTTGAACAGTCCCTAGCGGGAGTCTACGAGCAGTACTTC
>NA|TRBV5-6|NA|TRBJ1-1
CASTKQRANTEAFF
TGTGCCAGCACCAAACAACGGGCCAACACTGAAGCTTTCTTT
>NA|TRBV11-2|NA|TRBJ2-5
CASSLGSSAGQETQYF
TGTGCCAGCAGCTTAGGGTCTTCGGCGGGTCAAGAGACCCAGTACTTC
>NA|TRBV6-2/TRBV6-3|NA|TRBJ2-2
CASSFTVSGSRTGELFF
TGTGCCAGCAGCTTTACGGTTAGCGGCTCGCGAACCGGGGAGCTGTTTTTT
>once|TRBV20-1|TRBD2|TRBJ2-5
CSARLAGDEQYF
TGCAGTGCCAGACTAGCGGGAGATGAGCAGTACTTC
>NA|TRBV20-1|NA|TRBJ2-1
CSARTPGGREQFF
TGCAGTGCTAGGACTCCCGGGGGACGCGAGCAGTTCTTC
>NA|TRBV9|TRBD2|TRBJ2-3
CASSVDSGRGPDTQYF
TGTGCCAGCAGCGTAGATAGCGGGAGGGGGCCAGATACGCAGTATTTT
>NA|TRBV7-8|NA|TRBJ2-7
CASSLEGYGSSYEQYF
TGTGCCAGCAGCTTAGAAGGGTACGGGAGCTCCTACGAGCAGTACTTC
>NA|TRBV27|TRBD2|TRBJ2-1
CASSLLGTSGRLEQFF
TGTGCCAGCAGTTTATTGGGGACTAGCGGGAGGTTAGAGCAGTTCTTC
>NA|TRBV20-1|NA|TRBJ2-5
CSAGEDRKETQYF
TGCAGTGCTGGAGAGGACAGAAAAGAGACCCAGTACTTC
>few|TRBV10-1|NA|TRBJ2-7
CASSESWQGEQYF
TGCGCCAGCAGTGAGTCTTGGCAGGGCGAGCAGTACTTC
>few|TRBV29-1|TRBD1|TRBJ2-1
CSGLKQGKNEQFF
TGCAGCGGACTAAAACAGGGGAAGAATGAGCAGTTCTTC
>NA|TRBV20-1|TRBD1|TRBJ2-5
CSARARDRGKETQYF
TGCAGTGCTAGAGCCCGGGACAGGGGGAAAGAGACCCAGTACTTC
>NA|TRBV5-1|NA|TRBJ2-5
CASSFISNNEQYF
TGCGCCAGCAGCTTTATTAGCAACAATGAGCAGTACTTC
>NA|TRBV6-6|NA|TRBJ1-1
CASNQQGAEAFF
TGTGCCAGCAACCAACAGGGTGCTGAAGCTTTCTTT
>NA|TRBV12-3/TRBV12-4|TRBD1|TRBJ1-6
CASSLSQGVSNSPLHF
TGTGCCAGCAGTTTATCCCAGGGGGTTAGTAATTCACCCCTCCACTTT
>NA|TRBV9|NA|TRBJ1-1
CASSAPSPEAFF
TGTGCCAGCAGCGCCCCCAGCCCTGAAGCTTTCTTT
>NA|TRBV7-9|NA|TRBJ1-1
CASSLGPGQNTEAFF
TGTGCCAGCAGCTTGGGGCCCGGGCAAAACACTGAAGCTTTCTTT
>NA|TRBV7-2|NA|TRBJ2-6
CASSFRQTGANVLTF
TGTGCCAGCAGCTTTAGACAGACTGGGGCCAACGTCCTGACTTTC
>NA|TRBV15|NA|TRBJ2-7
CATSRDLVEDPSYEQYF
TGTGCCACCAGCAGAGATTTGGTAGAGGACCCTTCCTACGAGCAGTACTTC
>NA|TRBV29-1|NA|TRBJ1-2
CSVETHYGYTF
TGCAGCGTTGAAACGCACTATGGCTACACCTTC
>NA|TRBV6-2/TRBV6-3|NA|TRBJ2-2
CASSYHRSTGELFF
TGTGCCAGCAGTTACCACAGAAGCACCGGGGAGCTGTTTTTT